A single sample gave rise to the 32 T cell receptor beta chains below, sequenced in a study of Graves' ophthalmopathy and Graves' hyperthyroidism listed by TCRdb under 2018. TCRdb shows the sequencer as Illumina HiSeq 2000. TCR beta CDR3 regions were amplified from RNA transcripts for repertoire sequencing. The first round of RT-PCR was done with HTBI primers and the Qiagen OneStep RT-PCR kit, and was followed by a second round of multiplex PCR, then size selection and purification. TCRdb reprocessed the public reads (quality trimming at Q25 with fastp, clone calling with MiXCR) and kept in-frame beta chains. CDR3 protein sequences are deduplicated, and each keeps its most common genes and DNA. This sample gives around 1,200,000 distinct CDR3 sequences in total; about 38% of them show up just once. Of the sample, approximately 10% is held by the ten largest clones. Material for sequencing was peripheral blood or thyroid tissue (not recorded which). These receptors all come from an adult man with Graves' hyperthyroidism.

DNA for the CDR3: TGTGCCAGCAGCGAGCCCGGGGACTCTACAGATACGCAGTATTTT. This sequence encodes CASSEPGDSTDTQYF. The J gene is TRBJ2-3, the V gene TRBV7-9, with D perhaps TRBD2 (6 bases). The V gene lost 5 bases and the J gene lost 3 bases, with 15 bases spanning the gap. The CDR3 spans 15 residues. Per germline, CDR1 SEHNR and CDR2 FQNEAQ (reference sequence).

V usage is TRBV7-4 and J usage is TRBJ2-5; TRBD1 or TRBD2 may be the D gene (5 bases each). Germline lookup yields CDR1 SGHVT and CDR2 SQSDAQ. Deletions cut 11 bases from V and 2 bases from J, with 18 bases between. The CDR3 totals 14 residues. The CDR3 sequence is CACSFLGGQETQYF. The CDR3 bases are TGTGCCTGTAGCTTCCTTGGGGGTCAAGAGACCCAGTACTTC.

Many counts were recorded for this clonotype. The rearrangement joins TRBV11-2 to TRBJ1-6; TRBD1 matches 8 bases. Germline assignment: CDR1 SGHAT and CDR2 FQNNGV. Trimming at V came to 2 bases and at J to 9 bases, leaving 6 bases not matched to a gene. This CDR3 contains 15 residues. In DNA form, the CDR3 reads TGTGCCAGCAGCTTACAGGGGCAGGGGGCTTCACCCCTCCACTTT. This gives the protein CASSLQGQGASPLHF. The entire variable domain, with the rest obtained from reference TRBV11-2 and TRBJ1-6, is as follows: EAGVAQSPRYKIIEKRQSVAFWCNPISGHATLYWYQQILGQGPKLLIQFQNNGVVDDSQLPKDRFSAERLKGVDSTLKIQPAKLEDSAVYLCASSLQGQGASPLHFGNGTRLTVT.

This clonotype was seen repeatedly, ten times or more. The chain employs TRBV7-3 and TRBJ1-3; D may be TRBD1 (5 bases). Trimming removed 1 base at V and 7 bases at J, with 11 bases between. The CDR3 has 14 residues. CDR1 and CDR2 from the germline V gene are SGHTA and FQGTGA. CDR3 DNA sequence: TGTGCCAGCAGCTTAATACACGGGGCGAACACCATATATTTT. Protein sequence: CASSLIHGANTIYF. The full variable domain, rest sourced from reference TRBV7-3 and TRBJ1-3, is GAGVSQTPSNKVTEKGKYVELRCDPISGHTALYWYRQSLGQGPEFLIYFQGTGAADDSGLPNDRFFAVRPEGSVSTLKIQRTERGDSAVYLCASSLIHGANTIYFGEGSWLTVV.

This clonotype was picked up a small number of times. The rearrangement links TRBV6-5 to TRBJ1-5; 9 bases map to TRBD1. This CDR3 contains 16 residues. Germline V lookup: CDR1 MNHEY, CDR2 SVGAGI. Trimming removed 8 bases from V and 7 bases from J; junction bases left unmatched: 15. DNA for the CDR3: TGTGCCAGCCGGAAGACCTCCGGGACAGGGCACCAGCCCCAGCATTTT. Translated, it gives CASRKTSGTGHQPQHF.

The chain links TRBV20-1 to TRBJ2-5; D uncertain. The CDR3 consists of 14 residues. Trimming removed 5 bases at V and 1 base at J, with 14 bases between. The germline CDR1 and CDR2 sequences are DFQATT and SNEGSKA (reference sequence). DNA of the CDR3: TGCAGTGCTTCCCTGGGCGGAGTCCAAGAGACCCAGTACTTC. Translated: CSASLGGVQETQYF.

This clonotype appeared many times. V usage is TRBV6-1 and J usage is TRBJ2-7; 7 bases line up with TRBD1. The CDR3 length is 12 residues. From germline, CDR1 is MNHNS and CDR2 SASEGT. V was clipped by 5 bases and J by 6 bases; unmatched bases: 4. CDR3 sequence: CASSRSGGEQYF. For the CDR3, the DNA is TGTGCCAGCAGTCGATCAGGGGGCGAGCAGTACTTC.

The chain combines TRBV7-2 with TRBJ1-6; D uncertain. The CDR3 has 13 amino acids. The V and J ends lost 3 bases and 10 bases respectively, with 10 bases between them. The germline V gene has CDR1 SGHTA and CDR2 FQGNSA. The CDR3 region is CASSLPFDSPLHF. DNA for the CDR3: TGTGCCAGCAGCTTGCCATTCGACTCACCCCTCCACTTT.

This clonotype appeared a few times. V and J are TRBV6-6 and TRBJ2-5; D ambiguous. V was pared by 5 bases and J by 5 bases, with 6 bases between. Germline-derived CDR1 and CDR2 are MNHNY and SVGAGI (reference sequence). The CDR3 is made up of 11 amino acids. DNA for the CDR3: TGTGCCAGCAGTCACCCGGAGACCCAGTACTTC. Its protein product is CASSHPETQYF.

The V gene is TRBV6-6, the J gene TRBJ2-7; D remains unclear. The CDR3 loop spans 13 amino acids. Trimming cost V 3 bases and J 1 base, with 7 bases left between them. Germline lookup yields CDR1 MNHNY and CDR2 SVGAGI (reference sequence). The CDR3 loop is CASSYKESYEQYF. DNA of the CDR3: TGTGCCAGCAGTTATAAGGAATCCTACGAGCAGTACTTC.

CDR3 nucleotides: TGCGCCAGCAGCCCATGGGGACAGGGGGCCACCTACGAGCAGTACTTC. Residues: CASSPWGQGATYEQYF. This chain joins TRBV5-1 and TRBJ2-7; 12 nucleotides align to TRBD1. In germline, CDR1 is SGHRS, CDR2 YFSETQ. The CDR3 is 16 amino acids. V trimming: 4 bases; J trimming: 2 bases; junction bases outside the gene matches: 7.

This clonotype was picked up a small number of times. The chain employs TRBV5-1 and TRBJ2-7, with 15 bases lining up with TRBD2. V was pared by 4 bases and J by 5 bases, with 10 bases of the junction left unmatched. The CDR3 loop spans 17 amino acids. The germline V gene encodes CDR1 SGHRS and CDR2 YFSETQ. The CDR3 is CASSLRTSGRAVHEQYF. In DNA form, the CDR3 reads TGCGCCAGCAGCCTCAGGACTAGCGGGAGGGCCGTCCACGAGCAGTACTTC. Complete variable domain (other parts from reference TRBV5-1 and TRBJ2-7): KAGVTQTPRYLIKTRGQQVTLSCSPISGHRSVSWYQQTPGQGLQFLFEYFSETQRNKGNFPGRFSGRQFSNSRSEMNVSTLELGDSALYLCASSLRTSGRAVHEQYFGPGTRLTVT.

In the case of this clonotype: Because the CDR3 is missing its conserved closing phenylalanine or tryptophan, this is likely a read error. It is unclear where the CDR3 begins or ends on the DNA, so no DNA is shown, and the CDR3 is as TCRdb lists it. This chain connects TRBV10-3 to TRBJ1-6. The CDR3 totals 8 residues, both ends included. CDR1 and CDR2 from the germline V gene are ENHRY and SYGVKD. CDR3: CASSLRLH.

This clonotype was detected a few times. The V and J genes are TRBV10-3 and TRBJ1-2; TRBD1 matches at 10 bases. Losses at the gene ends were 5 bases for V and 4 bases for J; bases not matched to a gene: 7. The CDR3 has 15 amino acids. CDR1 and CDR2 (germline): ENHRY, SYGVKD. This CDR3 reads CAISKTGQGPYGYTF. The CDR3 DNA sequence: TGTGCCATCAGTAAGACGGGACAGGGGCCCTATGGCTACACCTTC.

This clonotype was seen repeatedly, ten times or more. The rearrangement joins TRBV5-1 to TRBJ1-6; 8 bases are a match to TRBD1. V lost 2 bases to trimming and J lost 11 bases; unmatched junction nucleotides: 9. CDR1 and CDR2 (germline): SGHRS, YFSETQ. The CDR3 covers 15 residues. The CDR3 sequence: CASSLQDRVSTPLHF. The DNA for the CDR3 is TGCGCCAGCAGCTTACAGGACAGGGTTTCGACACCCCTCCACTTT.

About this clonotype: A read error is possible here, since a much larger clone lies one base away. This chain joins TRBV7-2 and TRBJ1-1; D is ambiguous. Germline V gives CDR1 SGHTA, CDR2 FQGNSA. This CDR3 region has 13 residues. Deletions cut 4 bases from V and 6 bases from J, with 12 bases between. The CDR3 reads CASSSGMGPEAFF. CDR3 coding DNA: TGTGCCAGCAGCTCAGGCATGGGCCCTGAAGCTTTCTTT.

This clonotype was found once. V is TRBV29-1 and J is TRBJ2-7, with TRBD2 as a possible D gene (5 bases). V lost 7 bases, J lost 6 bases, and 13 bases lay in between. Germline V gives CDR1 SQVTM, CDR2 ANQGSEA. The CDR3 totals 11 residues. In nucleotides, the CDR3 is TGCAGCGCCGGGGAGCTCGGCGAGCAGTACTTC. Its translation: CSAGELGEQYF.

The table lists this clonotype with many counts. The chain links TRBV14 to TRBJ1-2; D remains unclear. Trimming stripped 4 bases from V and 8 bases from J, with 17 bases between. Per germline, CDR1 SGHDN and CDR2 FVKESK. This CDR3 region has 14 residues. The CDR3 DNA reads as TGTGCCAGCAGCCCCCGGCCCACAAGGGAAGGCTACACCTTC. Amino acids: CASSPRPTREGYTF. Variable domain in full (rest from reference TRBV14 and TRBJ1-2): EAGVTQFPSHSVIEKGQTVTLRCDPISGHDNLYWYRRVMGKEIKFLLHFVKESKQDESGMPNNRFLAERTGGTYSTLKVQPAELEDSGVYFCASSPRPTREGYTFGSGTRLTVV.

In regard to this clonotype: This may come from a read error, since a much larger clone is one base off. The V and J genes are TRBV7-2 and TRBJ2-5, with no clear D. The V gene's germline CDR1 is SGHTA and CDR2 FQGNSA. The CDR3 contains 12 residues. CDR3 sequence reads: CASESPQGTQYF. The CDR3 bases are TGTGCCAGCGAATCGCCCCAAGGGACCCAGTACTTC.

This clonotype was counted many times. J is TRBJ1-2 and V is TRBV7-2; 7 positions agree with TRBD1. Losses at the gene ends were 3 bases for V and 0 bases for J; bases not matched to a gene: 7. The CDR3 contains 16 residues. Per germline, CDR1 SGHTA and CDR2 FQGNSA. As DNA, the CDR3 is TGTGCCAGCAGCTTCTTTGGGACAGCTTCTAACTATGGCTACACCTTC. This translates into CASSFFGTASNYGYTF.

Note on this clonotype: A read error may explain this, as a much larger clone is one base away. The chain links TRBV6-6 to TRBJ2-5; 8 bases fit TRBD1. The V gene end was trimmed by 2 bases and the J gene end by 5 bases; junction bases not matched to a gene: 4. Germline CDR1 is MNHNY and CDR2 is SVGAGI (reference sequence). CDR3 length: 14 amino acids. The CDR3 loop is CASSYRTGRETQYF. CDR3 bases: TGTGCCAGCAGTTACCGGACAGGGAGGGAGACCCAGTACTTC.

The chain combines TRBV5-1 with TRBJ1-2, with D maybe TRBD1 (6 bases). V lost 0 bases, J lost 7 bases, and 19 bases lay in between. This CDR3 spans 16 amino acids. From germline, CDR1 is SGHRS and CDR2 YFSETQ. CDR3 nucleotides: TGCGCCAGCAGCTTGGGGGTCCCGGGGGCAACAAGTGGCTACACCTTC. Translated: CASSLGVPGATSGYTF. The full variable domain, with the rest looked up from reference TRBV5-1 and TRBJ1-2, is KAGVTQTPRYLIKTRGQQVTLSCSPISGHRSVSWYQQTPGQGLQFLFEYFSETQRNKGNFPGRFSGRQFSNSRSEMNVSTLELGDSALYLCASSLGVPGATSGYTFGSGTRLTVV.

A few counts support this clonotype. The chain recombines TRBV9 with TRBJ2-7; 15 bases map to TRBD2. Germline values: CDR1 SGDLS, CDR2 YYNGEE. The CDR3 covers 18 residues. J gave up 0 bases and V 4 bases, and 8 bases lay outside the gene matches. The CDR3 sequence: CASSPAGLAGGFSYEQYF. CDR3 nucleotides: TGTGCCAGCAGCCCAGCGGGACTAGCGGGGGGCTTCTCCTACGAGCAGTACTTC. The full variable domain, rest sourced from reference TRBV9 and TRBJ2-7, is DSGVTQTPKHLITATGQRVTLRCSPRSGDLSVYWYQQSLDQGLQFLIQYYNGEERAKGNILERFSAQQFPDLHSELNLSSLELGDSALYFCASSPAGLAGGFSYEQYFGPGTRLTVT.

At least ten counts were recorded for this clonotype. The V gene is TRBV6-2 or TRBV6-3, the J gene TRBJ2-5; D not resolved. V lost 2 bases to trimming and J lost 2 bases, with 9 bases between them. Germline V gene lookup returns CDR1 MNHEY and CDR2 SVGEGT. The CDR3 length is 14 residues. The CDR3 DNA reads TGTGCCAGCAGTTACGGGTGGCGGCAAGAGACCCAGTACTTC. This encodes CASSYGWRQETQYF.

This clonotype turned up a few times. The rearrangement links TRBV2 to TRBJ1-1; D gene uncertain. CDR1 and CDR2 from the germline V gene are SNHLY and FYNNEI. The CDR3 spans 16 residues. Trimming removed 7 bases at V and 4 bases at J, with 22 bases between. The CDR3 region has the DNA TGTGCCAGCACTCCCCCGTCGGGAGGAGTGGGCACTGAAGCTTTCTTT. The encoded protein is CASTPPSGGVGTEAFF.

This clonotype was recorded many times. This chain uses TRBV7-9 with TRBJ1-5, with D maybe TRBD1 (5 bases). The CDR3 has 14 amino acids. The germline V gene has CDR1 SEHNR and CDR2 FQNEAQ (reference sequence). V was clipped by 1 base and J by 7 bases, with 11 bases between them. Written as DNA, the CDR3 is TGTGCCAGCAGCTTAGGTACCCAGGGCCAGCCCCAGCATTTT. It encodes CASSLGTQGQPQHF.

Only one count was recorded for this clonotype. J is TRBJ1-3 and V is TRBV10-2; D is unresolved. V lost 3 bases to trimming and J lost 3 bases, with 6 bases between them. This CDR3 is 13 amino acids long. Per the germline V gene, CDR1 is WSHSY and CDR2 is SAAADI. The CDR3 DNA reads TGCGCCAGCAGTGACCTGGGTGGAAACACCATATATTTT. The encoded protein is CASSDLGGNTIYF.

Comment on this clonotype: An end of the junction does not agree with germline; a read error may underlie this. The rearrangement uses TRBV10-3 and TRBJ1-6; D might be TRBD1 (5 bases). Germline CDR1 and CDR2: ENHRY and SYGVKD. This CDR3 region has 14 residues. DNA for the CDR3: TGTGCCAGCAGTTACAGGAGGTCCGAATCACCCCTCCACTTT. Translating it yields CASSYRRSESPLHF.

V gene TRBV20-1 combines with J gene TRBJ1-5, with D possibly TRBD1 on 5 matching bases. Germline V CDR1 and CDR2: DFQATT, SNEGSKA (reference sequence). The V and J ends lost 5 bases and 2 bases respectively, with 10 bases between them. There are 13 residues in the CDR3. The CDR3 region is CSAGGGRNQPQHF. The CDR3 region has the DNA TGCAGTGCTGGGGGTGGGCGCAATCAGCCCCAGCATTTT.

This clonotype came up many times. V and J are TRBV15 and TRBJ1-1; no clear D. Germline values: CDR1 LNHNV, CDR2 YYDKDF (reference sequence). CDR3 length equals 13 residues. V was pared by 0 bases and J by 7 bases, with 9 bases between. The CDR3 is CATSRDLGSEAFF. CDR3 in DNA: TGTGCCACCAGCAGAGATCTGGGGAGTGAAGCTTTCTTT.

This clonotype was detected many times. DNA for the CDR3: TGTGCCAGCAGGGCCTCCTATGGCTACACCTTC. It codes for CASRASYGYTF. This sequence joins TRBV9 and TRBJ1-2; D gene uncertain. V was shortened by 5 bases and J by 4 bases, with 6 bases between the two germline ends. Germline-derived CDR1 and CDR2 are SGDLS and YYNGEE. The CDR3 is made up of 11 amino acids.

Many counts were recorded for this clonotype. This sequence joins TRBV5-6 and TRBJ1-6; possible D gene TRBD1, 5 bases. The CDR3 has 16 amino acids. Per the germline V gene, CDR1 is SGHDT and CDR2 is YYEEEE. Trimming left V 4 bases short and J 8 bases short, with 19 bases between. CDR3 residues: CASSPDRGDLDSPLHF. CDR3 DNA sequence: TGTGCCAGCAGCCCTGATCGGGGGGATCTGGATTCACCCCTCCACTTT.